These 23 T cell receptor beta chains were all obtained from the same sample, sequenced in a study of T cell repertoires in cytomegalovirus infection. One entry per CDR3 protein results from TCRdb running MiXCR on the reads. The sample shows about 830,000 distinct CDR3 sequences, 32% of them seen only once. Their specific antigens are unknown. Specimen: cultured CD8+ T cells from PBMCs, collected from culture after CMV antigen stimulation. The receptors were sampled from a human donor in good health (CMV status not recorded). Some clones in this sample may be carry-over from other donors' samples.

The gene calls are TRBV6-1 and TRBJ2-5, with D perhaps TRBD1 (6 bases). Germline V CDR1 and CDR2: MNHNS, SASEGT. Trimming shortened V by 3 bases and J by 2 bases, and 13 bases separated the two germline ends. The CDR3 runs 15 residues. The CDR3 loop reads CASSDLQGVQETQYF. The CDR3, as DNA: TGTGCCAGCAGTGACTTACAGGGAGTACAAGAGACCCAGTACTTC.

This clonotype was seen many times. V is TRBV7-6 and J is TRBJ2-1; 13 bases fit TRBD2. This CDR3 is 17 amino acids long. V lost 5 bases and J lost 4; bases outside the gene matches: 8. In germline, CDR1 is SGHVS, CDR2 FNYEAQ. The CDR3 nucleotides read TGTGCCAGCAGCGAACTAGCGGGGGGGAATCTGTACAATGAGCAGTTCTTC. This gives the protein CASSELAGGNLYNEQFF.

This clonotype was counted only a few times. This chain links TRBV16 with TRBJ2-7, with 8 positions matching TRBD1. Trimming removed 2 bases from V and 4 bases from J; junction bases left unmatched: 13. The CDR3 extends over 17 amino acids. The V gene's germline CDR1 is KGHSY and CDR2 FQNENV. CDR3 sequence reads: CASSQGFWQQGGYEQYF. CDR3 nucleotide sequence: TGTGCCAGCAGCCAAGGATTTTGGCAACAGGGGGGTTACGAGCAGTACTTC.

The rearrangement uses TRBV11-3 and TRBJ1-2; no firm D call. Per the germline V gene, CDR1 is SGHNT and CDR2 is YENEEA. The CDR3 contains 14 residues. With 5 bases removed from V and 3 bases from J, the gap between germline ends came to 13 bases. The chain's CDR3 is CASSAAKEYYGYTF. The DNA for the CDR3 is TGTGCCAGCAGCGCAGCAAAGGAGTACTATGGCTACACCTTC. Looking up the rest from reference TRBV11-3 and TRBJ1-2 gives the full variable domain: EAGVVQSPRYKIIEKKQPVAFWCNPISGHNTLYWYLQNLGQGPELLIRYENEEAVDDSQLPKDRFSAERLKGVDSTLKIQPAELGDSAVYLCASSAAKEYYGYTFGSGTRLTVV.

This clonotype was picked up a small number of times. The chain links TRBV7-9 to TRBJ2-1, with D tentatively TRBD1 or TRBD2 (5 bases each). Trimming took 5 bases from V and 6 from J, leaving 17 bases between them. Germline-derived CDR1 and CDR2 are SEHNR and FQNEAQ (reference sequence). The CDR3 contains 15 residues. The CDR3 region has the DNA TGTGCCAGCAGCCTAGAAAACCAGGGACCCAATGAGCAGTTCTTC. Translating gives CASSLENQGPNEQFF.

This clonotype was counted between two and nine times. The chain has TRBV12-3 or TRBV12-4 and TRBJ1-2, with 7 bases matching TRBD1. The length of the CDR3 is 13 residues. Losses at the gene ends were 6 bases for V and 4 bases for J; bases not matched to a gene: 5. The DNA of the CDR3 is TGTGCCAGCAGAAACGACAGGGTCTATGGCTACACCTTC. Translated: CASRNDRVYGYTF.

The chain joins TRBV19 to TRBJ1-1; D possibly corresponds to TRBD1 (5 bases). The CDR3 length is 15 residues. The ends were cut back, 5 bases at V and 4 bases at J, with 17 bases in the middle. The germline CDR1 and CDR2 sequences are LNHDA and SQIVND (reference sequence). The CDR3 is CASSFIPGGGTEAFF. CDR3 in DNA: TGTGCCAGTAGTTTCATCCCCGGGGGTGGCACTGAAGCTTTCTTT.

The genes are TRBV6-2 or TRBV6-3 and TRBJ2-1, with 10 bases lining up with TRBD2. The J segment lost 2 bases and the V segment lost 8 bases, leaving 15 bases of the junction unmatched. This CDR3 comprises 18 residues. The germline CDR1 and CDR2 sequences are MNHEY and SVGEGT. The CDR3 here is CASSRVALAGGTYNEQFF. For the CDR3, the DNA is TGTGCCAGCTCCCGGGTTGCCTTAGCGGGGGGCACCTACAATGAGCAGTTCTTC.

The chain joins TRBV6-2 or TRBV6-3 to TRBJ2-7; 7 bases fit TRBD2. J gave up 3 bases and V 7 bases, and 12 bases lay outside the gene matches. Germline loops: CDR1 MNHEY, CDR2 SVGEGT. The CDR3 totals 15 residues. In DNA, the CDR3 is TGTGCCAGCAAAGTCCCCCGGGGGGACCTCTACGAGCAGTACTTC. It specifies CASKVPRGDLYEQYF.

The genes are TRBV9 and TRBJ2-1; D tentatively fits TRBD1 or TRBD2 (6 bases each). This CDR3 comprises 16 residues. The germline CDR1 and CDR2 sequences are SGDLS and YYNGEE. Trimming stripped 3 bases from V and 2 bases from J, with 15 bases between. DNA for the CDR3: TGTGCCAGCAGCGGAGGAGGGACACCAGCCTACAATGAGCAGTTCTTC. It codes for CASSGGGTPAYNEQFF.

This clonotype was detected only a few times. The V call is TRBV28, the J call TRBJ1-5, with D possibly being TRBD1 (6 bases). There are 16 residues in the CDR3. Trimming stripped 10 bases from V and 0 bases from J, with 19 bases between. Germline CDR1 and CDR2: MDHEN and SYDVKM. The DNA for the CDR3 is TGTGCCACCCGAAGGGTCCCAGGGGATAGCAATCAGCCCCAGCATTTT. The encoded protein is CATRRVPGDSNQPQHF.

The genes are TRBV7-9 and TRBJ2-7; a possible D gene is TRBD1 (6 bases). V was cut by 3 bases and J by 5 bases, with 17 bases left in between. Germline loops: CDR1 SEHNR, CDR2 FQNEAQ (reference sequence). This CDR3 region has 15 residues. CDR3 sequence (DNA): TGTGCCAGCAGCTTGCGCAGGGGAAAGTCCCACGAGCAGTACTTC. It specifies CASSLRRGKSHEQYF.

This clonotype was detected many times. The chain has TRBV7-8 and TRBJ2-7; 9 bases are shared with TRBD1. This CDR3 spans 11 amino acids. The J segment lost 5 bases and the V segment lost 10 bases, leaving 3 bases of the junction unmatched. From germline, CDR1 is SGHVS and CDR2 FQNEAQ. CDR3 region: CATDRGHEQYF. CDR3 DNA sequence: TGTGCCACGGACAGGGGACACGAGCAGTACTTC.

The chain links TRBV5-6 to TRBJ2-2; D not certain. The CDR3 length is 14 residues. V was clipped by 1 base and J by 5 bases, with 9 bases between them. Per germline, CDR1 SGHDT and CDR2 YYEEEE. The CDR3 spells CASSLTRRTGELFF. The DNA for the CDR3 is TGTGCCAGCAGCTTGACAAGGAGAACCGGGGAGCTGTTTTTT.

This clonotype has only a few counts. This sequence joins TRBV5-4 and TRBJ1-6; no clear D. V gave up 4 bases and J gave up 0 bases, with 14 bases separating them. Germline assignment: CDR1 SGHNT and CDR2 YYREEE (reference sequence). The CDR3 covers 17 residues. CDR3 coding DNA: TGTGCCAGCAGCCGGCAGCTGAGGAGCTCCTATAATTCACCCCTCCACTTT. Its protein is CASSRQLRSSYNSPLHF.

This clonotype was counted only a few times. The chain links TRBV4-1 to TRBJ2-1; tentative D call: TRBD1 (5 bases). The V end was cut by 0 bases, the J end by 4 bases, with 16 bases between. Looked up from germline, CDR1 is MGHRA and CDR2 is YSYEKL. The CDR3 has 17 amino acids. For the CDR3, the DNA is TGCGCCAGCAGCCAAGATACCATAAGGACAAAATACAATGAGCAGTTCTTC. Translating it yields CASSQDTIRTKYNEQFF.

A few counts support this clonotype. V gene TRBV7-6 combines with J gene TRBJ2-7; 7 bases agree with TRBD2. This CDR3 has 14 amino acids. Per germline, CDR1 SGHVS and CDR2 FNYEAQ. After removal of 5 bases from V and 6 bases from J, the junction contained 10 bases not matched to a gene. The CDR3 here is CASSTRGDYGEQYF. The CDR3 DNA reads as TGTGCCAGCAGCACACGCGGGGACTACGGCGAGCAGTACTTC.

This clonotype was recorded at least ten times. The chain joins TRBV7-9 to TRBJ2-3, with 8 bases matching TRBD1. CDR1 and CDR2 from the germline V gene are SEHNR and FQNEAQ (reference sequence). V was pared by 4 bases and J by 4 bases, with 10 bases of the junction left unmatched. This CDR3 has 16 amino acids. The CDR3 coding sequence is TGTGCCAGCAGCTCCGGTCGGACAGGGTATGCAGATACGCAGTATTTT. It is translated as CASSSGRTGYADTQYF.

V is TRBV6-1 and J is TRBJ2-7; no definite D call. CDR1 and CDR2 from the germline V gene are MNHNS and SASEGT. This CDR3 spans 13 amino acids. V lost 5 bases and J lost 3, with 11 bases in between. CDR3: CASSWQVGYEQYF. In DNA, the CDR3 is TGTGCCAGCAGTTGGCAGGTGGGCTACGAGCAGTACTTC.

This clonotype was found a few times. The chain recombines TRBV27 with TRBJ2-1; 10 bases agree with TRBD2. This CDR3 is built from 16 residues. The junction had 13 bases not matched to a gene; V was cut back by 5 bases and J by 9 bases. In germline, CDR1 is MNHEY, CDR2 SMNVEV (reference sequence). CDR3 DNA: TGTGCCAGCAGTCTCTTGCCCGGGACTAGCGCAAGTGAGCAGTTCTTC. Its translation is CASSLLPGTSASEQFF.

The rearrangement joins TRBV6-1 to TRBJ2-7; 7 nucleotides match TRBD1. The germline CDR1 and CDR2 sequences are MNHNS and SASEGT. This CDR3 has 16 amino acids. J lost 2 bases, V lost 5 bases, and 12 bases had no gene match. CDR3 sequence: CASSSPGDRLTYEQYV. DNA for the CDR3: TGTGCCAGCAGTTCCCCAGGGGACAGACTAACCTACGAGCAGTACGTC.

The rearrangement links TRBV12-3 or TRBV12-4 to TRBJ2-1; 12 nucleotides line up with TRBD2. The trim removed 3 bases at V and 7 bases at J, leaving 19 bases unmatched. The length of the CDR3 is 20 residues. The CDR3 DNA reads TGTGCCAGCAGTTTCCTAAGCCTAGCGGGGGGGTTCCAGGAGGGAAATGAGCAGTTCTTC. Translating it yields CASSFLSLAGGFQEGNEQFF.

V is TRBV6-2 or TRBV6-3 and J is TRBJ2-3, with a tentative D call TRBD1 (5 bases). Trimming stripped 5 bases from V and 4 bases from J, with 16 bases between. Germline V CDR1 and CDR2: MNHEY, SVGEGT. The CDR3 sequence is 15 residues long. CDR3 DNA sequence: TGTGCCAGCAGTCAAAGGGTCAGGGCCTCAGATACGCAGTATTTT. Its protein is CASSQRVRASDTQYF.